This TCR beta chain was identified during a study of OX40 agonist ivuxolimab in advanced cancers. Profiled with immunoSEQ multiplex PCR; TCRdb holds only in-frame clones, not every one. The profile shows roughly 100,000 clones, about 90% of them singletons. The CDR3 sequence is 12 residues long. Between the trimmed V and J ends, which lost 5 bases and 3 bases, there was a span of 8 bases. Germline CDR1 reads MNHEY; CDR2 reads SVGAGI. This clone was seen once. The sample consisted of CD4+ or CD8+ T cells sorted from blood, taken in a trial of the OX40 agonist ivuxolimab. The sequence was obtained from an adult with an advanced solid tumor such as melanoma, head and neck, liver or kidney cancer. The genes are TRBV6-5 and TRBJ2-7; D not certain. CDR3: CASSLEGYEQYF. The DNA for the CDR3 is TGTGCCAGCAGTCTAGAAGGCTACGAGCAGTACTTC.